This entry features one T cell receptor beta chain sequence. Its antigen has not been determined. No base quality values were provided; no much bigger clone lies one nucleotide off. In the same sample, other DNA sequences code for this CDR3. This entry is derived from a study of cytomegalovirus exposure and HLA in healthy donors (dated by TCRdb to the late 2010s). Regarding the complete study: An earlier analysis of approximately 590 of the donors reported approximately 300 Gb of sequence data and roughly 100 million unique TCR beta sequences from approximately 180 million T cells. An early release covering over 500 HLA-typed donors comprised approximately 300 gigabases of sequencing data and 65 million to 100 million unique TCR sequences. The later analysis used no new phenotypic data to find candidate immune exposures, relying instead on TCR beta sequences and their occurrence across donors. On average, roughly 250,000 unique TCR beta nucleotide sequences were sequenced per donor among more than 350 genotyped donors of the cohort, with roughly 20% of those sequences being non-productive. The number of typed donors differed by locus: about 620-640 for A, B, C, DRB1 and DQB1; approximately 520 for DQA1; 600 to 610 for DPA1; and 400 to 480 for DPB1. High-throughput TCR immunosequencing, statistical association of individual TCRs with disease status, and machine learning were combined to predict cytomegalovirus infection status. Along with the approximately 670-subject first cohort, a separate validation cohort of 120 different subjects was used. All discovery cohort repertoires had been generated using a single sequencing platform. Class I and class II HLA loci were covered by the typing at four-digit resolution. Donor age, sex, ethnicity and CMV serostatus were compiled alongside the repertoire data. In a later analysis, previously published TCR beta repertoires from 666 donors were re-analyzed and high-resolution HLA genotyping was added so that TCR occurrence patterns could be studied. An earlier analysis of around 580 of the donors used high-throughput TCR beta sequencing to judge whether each TCR beta V gene segment behaved as functional or pseudogenic. The study aimed to test whether cataloging public T cell receptors could reveal signatures of past pathogen exposure. A later genetic analysis used genome-wide SNP genotypes for about three fifths of the 666 donors, treating that subset as a discovery cohort. A handful of DR-DQ haplotypes were handled as single units for association and clustering because linkage in the cohort was strong. The genetic ancestry cluster associated with self-reported Caucasian donors included about four fifths of the approximately 410 genotyped donors. The study profiled the T cell repertoires of around 700 subjects by immunosequencing and related them to cytomegalovirus serostatus.

The receptor library was made with the immunoSEQ multiplex PCR assay. For the multiplex PCR, a mixture combining 60 forward primers for TCR Vbeta segments and 13 reverse primers for TCR Jbeta segments was used. The CDR3 region of rearranged TCR beta genes was amplified from genomic DNA by a multiplex PCR assay. On the Illumina HiSeq System, the amplified TCR beta libraries were sequenced as 87-base-pair reads. In the authors' own workflow: A later analysis tallied 80 million to 95 million unique TCR beta chains across the 650 to 750 repertoires, and some 10 million of those chains were shared by two or more donors. A nearest-neighbor algorithm error-corrected the raw reads and collapsed the reads into unique sequences, merging closely related sequences to remove PCR and sequencing errors. To assign V, D and J gene segments, CDR3 sequences were aligned to IMGT reference sequences. For a sequence to be retained, at least a six-nucleotide match to both a V gene segment and a J gene segment was required. A rearrangement counted as productive if the CDR3 had no stop codons and remained in frame with V and J, and every other rearrangement counted as non-productive. CDR3 was defined according to IMGT convention as the region running from the second conserved V-encoded cysteine to the conserved J-encoded phenylalanine. The earlier analysis of more than 450 of the donors excluded sequences that lacked an unambiguous match to a single V gene segment. An earlier analysis of about 590 of the donors classified V segments as functional when productive rearrangements were above 56.7% and as segregating when the standard deviation between donors was above 5%. To diagnose cytomegalovirus status from the catalog of TCR beta chain sequences, a statistical classification framework was built. In a later analysis, TCR nucleotide sequences were compared against IMGT/GENE-DB human TR gene sequences so that V and J genes could be assigned. Using the TCRdist pipeline, a later analysis assigned CDR3 sequences along with most-parsimonious VDJ recombination scenarios. In a later analysis, each TCR beta chain was defined by its CDR3 amino acid sequence together with its V-gene family, and reads without a unique V-gene family were excluded. As a way to deal with suspected cross-contamination and a sequencing artifact, a later analysis dropped over 550 nucleotide sequences that were highly shared and had low generation probability. A later analysis calculated a clonal expansion index for each public chain from normalized within-repertoire ranks of inferred template counts. Generation probabilities in a later analysis came from a VDJ recombination model fitted to out-of-frame rearrangements, and those results were checked against IGoR. In a later analysis, hypergeometric tests were used to score TCR-TCR, TCR-HLA and TCR-CMV co-occurrence, with a repertoire-size bias correction applied to TCR pairs. False discovery rates were estimated in a later analysis by permuting HLA or CMV assignments 20 times. In a later analysis, co-occurring TCRs were grouped using DBSCAN, with TCRdist sequence similarity added in when clustering inside HLA-allele-positive subsets. Co-occurrence clustering excluded repertoires with fewer than 30,000 or more than 120,000 public chains, plus five with anomalous nucleotide sharing. TCRdb obtained this table from immuneACCESS and retained in-frame rearrangements with V and J assigned. These tables miss some clones; where compared with another copy, unresolved V genes account for less than half of the shortfall, and the remainder is unexplained. That table supplies the V and J calls and clone size; D and trimming were determined from the DNA. The sample table lists around 140,000 clones, approximately 61% of them with a count of one. In total, the top ten clones hold less than 3% of the sample.

Study-wide conclusions, independent of this receptor: Immune exposure information for the cohort was limited to CMV serostatus. According to a later genetic analysis, donors in an Asian-associated ancestry cluster had fewer N-insertions in productive TCRs than the approximately 650-donor mean. When HLA alleles, especially DR and DQ, strongly co-occurred, attributing TCR associations to individual alleles was difficult. A cluster of highly shared sequence variants was judged likely to be a technical artifact of the sequencing pipeline. The authors suggested that the approach could potentially be generalized to other disease states and immunological phenotypes. While some public TCRs were present in many individuals, most TCR sequences turned up only very rarely across donors. According to a later analysis, parvovirus B19, influenza, CMV and Epstein-Barr virus appeared linked to several top co-occurrence clusters. Linkage disequilibrium might explain the correlated functional status among segregating V segments, but an unknown experimental factor could not be excluded. Most CMV-associated TCR beta chains appeared to be HLA-restricted in a later analysis, and the HLA associations seemed to be driven largely by CMV exposure. The earlier analysis of some 560 of the donors excluded fewer than 20 rarely observed V segments, including chromosome 9 orphons, because counts were too low. In this cohort, only TCR beta chains were sequenced, and detectable features were limited by the absence of alpha or paired-chain data. In a later analysis, the rate of TCR association differed among HLA loci, with DRB1 alleles having the most associated TCRs and HLA-C alleles having the fewest. Because HLA typing was missing for some donors at each locus, association tests included only the typed subset. In vitro tests confirmed that three of the cytomegalovirus-associated TCR beta chains recognize cytomegalovirus antigens. Presence/absence analyses assumed roughly uniform sequencing depth across donors, an assumption that may not hold. In a later analysis, HLA-associated TCR beta chains showed more clonal expansion and lower generation probabilities than non-associated chains that were equally common. The study gave a list of 150 to 200 TCR beta chains associated with cytomegalovirus. A further reported finding was that TCR beta sequences accurately predicted the HLA-A and HLA-B alleles for most subjects in the first cohort. Some IMGT-functional V segments, including TRBV6-2 and TRBV6-3, could not be distinguished by the 87-base-pair reads and were therefore excluded. At a false discovery rate of 0.05, a later analysis linked under 20,000 TCR beta sequences to specific HLA alleles. The classifier was reported to diagnose cytomegalovirus status with high specificity and sensitivity in both the original cohort and the validation cohort. V-gene and J-gene trimming of TCR beta chains was associated with a missense DCLRE1C variant in a later genetic analysis, and the association was replicated in an independent cohort. In an earlier analysis of roughly 560 of the donors, most TCR beta V segments were observed in productive rearrangements about 87% or about 30% of the time, broadly matching IMGT annotations.

The cohort consisted of 670 or so healthy bone marrow donors. At the time of sampling, all cohort members were nominally healthy, though unrecorded immune exposures were likely present. The donor tested CMV seronegative and was one of the 352 seronegative cohort members. A peripheral blood sample was collected from each donor, and TCR beta sequencing was performed on peripheral blood mononuclear cells. The Qiagen DNeasy Blood Extraction Kit was used to extract genomic DNA from the blood cell samples. Trimming accounts for 4 bases at V and 6 bases at J, while the number of junction bases matched to no gene is 5. Counted from cysteine to phenylalanine, this CDR3 has 14 amino acids. CDR3 DNA only is kept here, 42 bases in frame from base 1. CDR1 LGHNA and CDR2 YNFKEQ were looked up in the germline V gene.

The rearranged segments are TRBV4-2 and TRBJ1-5, and TRBD1 matches 8 of the central bases. What was sequenced was PBMCs. The origin of this receptor is a woman aged 40 to 50 in good health and CMV-seronegative. The nucleotide sequence is TGTGCCAGCAGCCTTGGACAGGGTAGTCAGCCCCAGCATTTT. It encodes CASSLGQGSQPQHF.